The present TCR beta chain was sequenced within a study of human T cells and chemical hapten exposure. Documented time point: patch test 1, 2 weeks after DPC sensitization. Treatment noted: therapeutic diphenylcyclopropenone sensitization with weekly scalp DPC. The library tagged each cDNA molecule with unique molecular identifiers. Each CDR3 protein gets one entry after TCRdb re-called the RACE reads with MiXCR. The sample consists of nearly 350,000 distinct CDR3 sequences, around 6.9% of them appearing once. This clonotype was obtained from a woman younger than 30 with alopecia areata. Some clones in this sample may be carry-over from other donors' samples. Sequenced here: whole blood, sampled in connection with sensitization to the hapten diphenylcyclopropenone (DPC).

The CDR3 loop reads CASSHHRVTLNSPLHF. CDR3 bases: TGCGCCAGCAGCCATCACAGGGTAACCTTAAATTCACCCCTCCACTTT. This sequence joins TRBV4-3 and TRBJ1-6; D may be TRBD1 (6 bases). Germline CDR1 is LGHNA and CDR2 is YSLEER. Trimming shortened V by 3 bases and J by 7 bases, and 16 bases separated the two germline ends. The CDR3 sequence is 16 residues long.